This TCR beta chain emerged from a study of OX40 agonist ivuxolimab in advanced cancers. General study results and limits: Normalized T-cell clonal expansion was also low in a subset of nonresponders.

Germline V gene data show CDR1 as MGHRA and CDR2 as YSYEKL. The length of the CDR3 is 15 residues. V dropped 4 bases and J dropped 4 bases, with 16 bases sitting between them. Remarks on this clone: Its matching antigen is unknown.

The data were produced by immunoSEQ multiplex PCR, yet TCRdb's version contains in-frame clones alone and is incomplete. This table holds 18,000 or so clones, roughly 73% found once. The clonotype comes from an adult with an advanced solid tumor such as melanoma, head and neck, liver or kidney cancer. The gene calls are TRBV4-1 and TRBJ1-1; D possibly corresponds to TRBD1 (5 bases). Sequencing was performed on CD4+ or CD8+ T cells sorted from blood, taken in a trial of the OX40 agonist ivuxolimab. The CDR3, as DNA: TGCGCCAGCAGCCCAACATACGGGGGAGGCACTGAAGCTTTCTTT. This gives the protein CASSPTYGGGTEAFF.